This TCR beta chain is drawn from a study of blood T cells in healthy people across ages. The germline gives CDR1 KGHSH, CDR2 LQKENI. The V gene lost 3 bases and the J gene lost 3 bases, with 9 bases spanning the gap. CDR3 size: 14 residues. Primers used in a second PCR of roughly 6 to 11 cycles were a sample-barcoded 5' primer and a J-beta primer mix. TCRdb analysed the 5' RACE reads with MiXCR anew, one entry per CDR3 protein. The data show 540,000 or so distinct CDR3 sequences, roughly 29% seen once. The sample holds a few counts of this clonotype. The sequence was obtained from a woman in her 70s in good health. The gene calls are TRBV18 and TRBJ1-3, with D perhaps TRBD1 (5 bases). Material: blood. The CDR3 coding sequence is TGTGCCAGCTCACCGCAGACAGATGGAAACACCATATATTTT. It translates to CASSPQTDGNTIYF.